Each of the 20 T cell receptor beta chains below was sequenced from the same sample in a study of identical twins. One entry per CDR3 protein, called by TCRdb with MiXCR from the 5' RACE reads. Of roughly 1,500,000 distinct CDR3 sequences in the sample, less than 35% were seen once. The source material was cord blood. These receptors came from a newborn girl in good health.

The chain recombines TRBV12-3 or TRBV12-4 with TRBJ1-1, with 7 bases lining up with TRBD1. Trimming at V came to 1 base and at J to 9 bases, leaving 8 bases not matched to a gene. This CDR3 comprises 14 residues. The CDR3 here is CASSLDGTARQAFF. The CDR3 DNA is TGTGCCAGCAGTTTAGACGGGACAGCTCGCCAAGCTTTCTTT.

The CDR3 DNA sequence: TGCAGTGCTATTTATATCGGGGGCAATGAGCAGTACTTC. It yields the protein CSAIYIGGNEQYF. The rearrangement uses TRBV20-1 and TRBJ2-5, with D perhaps TRBD1 or TRBD2 (6 bases each). Trimming shortened V by 4 bases and J by 11 bases, and 20 bases separated the two germline ends. Germline CDR1 reads DFQATT; CDR2 reads SNEGSKA (reference sequence). This CDR3 is 13 amino acids long.

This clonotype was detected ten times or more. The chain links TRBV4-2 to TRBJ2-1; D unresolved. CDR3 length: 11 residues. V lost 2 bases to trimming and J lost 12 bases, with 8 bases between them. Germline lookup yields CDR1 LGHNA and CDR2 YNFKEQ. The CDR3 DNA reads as TGTGCCAGCAGCCAACAAGCTAGGCAGTTCTTC. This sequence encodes CASSQQARQFF.

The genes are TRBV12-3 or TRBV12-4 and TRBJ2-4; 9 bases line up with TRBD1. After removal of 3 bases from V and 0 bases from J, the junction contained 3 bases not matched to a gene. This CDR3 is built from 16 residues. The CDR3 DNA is TGTGCCAGCAGTTTTGGGACAGGGCTAGCCAAAAACATTCAGTACTTC. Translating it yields CASSFGTGLAKNIQYF.

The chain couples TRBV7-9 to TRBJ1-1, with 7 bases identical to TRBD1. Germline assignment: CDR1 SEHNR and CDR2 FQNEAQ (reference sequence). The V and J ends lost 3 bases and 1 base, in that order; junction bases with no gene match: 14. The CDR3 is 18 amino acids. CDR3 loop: CASSFPNSRDSGNTEAFF. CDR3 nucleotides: TGTGCCAGCAGCTTCCCCAATTCCCGGGACAGTGGGAACACTGAAGCTTTCTTT.

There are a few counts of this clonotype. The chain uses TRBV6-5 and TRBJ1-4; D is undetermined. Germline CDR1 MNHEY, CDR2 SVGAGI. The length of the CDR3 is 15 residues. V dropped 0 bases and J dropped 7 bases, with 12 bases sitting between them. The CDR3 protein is CASSYSGPRSEKLFF. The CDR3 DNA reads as TGTGCCAGCAGTTACTCGGGTCCCAGGAGTGAAAAACTGTTTTTT.

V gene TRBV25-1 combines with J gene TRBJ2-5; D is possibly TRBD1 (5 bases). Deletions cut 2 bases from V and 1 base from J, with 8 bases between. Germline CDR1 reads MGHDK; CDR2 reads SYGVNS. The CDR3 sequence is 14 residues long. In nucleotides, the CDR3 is TGTGCCAGCAGTGAACACAGGCCCCAAGAGACCCAGTACTTC. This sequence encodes CASSEHRPQETQYF.

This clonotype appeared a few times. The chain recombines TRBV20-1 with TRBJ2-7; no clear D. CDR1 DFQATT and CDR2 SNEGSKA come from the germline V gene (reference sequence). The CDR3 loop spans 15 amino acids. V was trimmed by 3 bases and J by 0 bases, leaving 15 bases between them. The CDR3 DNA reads TGCAGTGCTAGGCCAATCCTTATCTACTCCTACGAGCAGTACTTC. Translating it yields CSARPILIYSYEQYF.

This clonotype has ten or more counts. The CDR3 protein is CASSQGTVQETQYF. The CDR3 DNA sequence: TGTGCCAGCAGCCAGGGGACAGTCCAAGAGACCCAGTACTTC. The chain links TRBV3-1 to TRBJ2-5; TRBD1 aligns across 7 bases. The CDR3 length is 14 residues. V was pared by 3 bases and J by 1 base, with 2 bases of the junction left unmatched. Germline values: CDR1 LGHDT, CDR2 YNNKEL (reference sequence).

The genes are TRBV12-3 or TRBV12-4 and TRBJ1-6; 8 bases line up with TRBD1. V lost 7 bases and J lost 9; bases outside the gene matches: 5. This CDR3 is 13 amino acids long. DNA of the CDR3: TGTGCCAGCACCCCGGACAGGGTTTCACCCCTCCACTTT. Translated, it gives CASTPDRVSPLHF.

CDR3 sequence (DNA): TGTGCCAGCAGTGGATACGGGACGGTGAACACCGGGGAGCTGTTTTTT. It translates to CASSGYGTVNTGELFF. The chain recombines TRBV25-1 with TRBJ2-2; D is tentatively TRBD1 or TRBD2 (5 bases each). Between the trimmed V and J ends, which lost 4 bases and 1 base, there was a span of 13 bases. The germline CDR1 and CDR2 sequences are MGHDK and SYGVNS. The CDR3 runs to 16 residues.

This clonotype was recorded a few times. The CDR3 sequence is CASKDRRQVDNEQFF. CDR3 sequence (DNA): TGCGCCAGCAAGGATCGCAGACAGGTTGACAATGAGCAGTTCTTC. The chain links TRBV4-1 to TRBJ2-1, with D possibly matching TRBD1 (6 bases). The CDR3 is 15 amino acids. V dropped 7 bases and J dropped 5 bases, with 18 bases sitting between them. Per germline, CDR1 MGHRA and CDR2 YSYEKL.

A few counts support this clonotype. DNA of the CDR3: TGCAGTGCTAGTAGACCGCGTAGCTACGAGCAGTACTTC. It codes for CSASRPRSYEQYF. The chain has TRBV20-1 and TRBJ2-7; the D is unclear. Germline V lookup: CDR1 DFQATT, CDR2 SNEGSKA (reference sequence). Trimming removed 3 bases from V and 3 bases from J, with 12 bases in between. The CDR3 runs 13 residues.

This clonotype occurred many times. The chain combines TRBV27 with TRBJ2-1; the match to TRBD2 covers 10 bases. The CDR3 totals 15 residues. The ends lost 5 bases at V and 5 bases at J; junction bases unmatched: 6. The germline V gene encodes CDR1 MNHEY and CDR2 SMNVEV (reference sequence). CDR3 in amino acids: CASSLWTSGDNEQFF. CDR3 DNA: TGTGCCAGCAGTCTGTGGACTAGCGGAGACAATGAGCAGTTCTTC.

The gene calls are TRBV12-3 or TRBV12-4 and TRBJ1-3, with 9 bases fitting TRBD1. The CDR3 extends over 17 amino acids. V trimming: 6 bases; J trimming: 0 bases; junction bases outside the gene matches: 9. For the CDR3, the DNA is TGTGCCAGCAGGCCACCCGGGACAGGGTACTCTGGAAACACCATATATTTT. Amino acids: CASRPPGTGYSGNTIYF.

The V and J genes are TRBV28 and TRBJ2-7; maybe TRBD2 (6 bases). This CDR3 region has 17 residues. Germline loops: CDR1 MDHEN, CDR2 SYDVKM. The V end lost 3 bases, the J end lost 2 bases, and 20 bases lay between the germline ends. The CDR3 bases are TGTGCCAGCAGTTTCCACCCCGGGCGGGATGCCACCTACGAGCAGTACTTC. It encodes CASSFHPGRDATYEQYF.

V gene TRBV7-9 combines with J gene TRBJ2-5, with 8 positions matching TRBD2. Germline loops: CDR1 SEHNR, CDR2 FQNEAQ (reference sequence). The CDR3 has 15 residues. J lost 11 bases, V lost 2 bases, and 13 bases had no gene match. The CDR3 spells CASSLSGGYFNEQYF. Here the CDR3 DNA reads TGTGCCAGCAGCTTAAGCGGGGGTTACTTTAATGAGCAGTACTTC. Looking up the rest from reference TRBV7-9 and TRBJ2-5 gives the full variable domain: DTGVSQNPRHKITKRGQNVTFRCDPISEHNRLYWYRQTLGQGPEFLTYFQNEAQLEKSRLLSDRFSAERPKGSFSTLEIQRTEQGDSAMYLCASSLSGGYFNEQYFGPGTRLLVL.

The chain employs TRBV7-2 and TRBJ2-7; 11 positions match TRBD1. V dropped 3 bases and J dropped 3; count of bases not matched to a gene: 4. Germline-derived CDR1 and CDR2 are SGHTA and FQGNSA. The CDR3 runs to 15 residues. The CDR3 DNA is TGTGCCAGCAGCTTCTCGGGACAGGGGGACTACGAGCAGTACTTC. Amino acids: CASSFSGQGDYEQYF. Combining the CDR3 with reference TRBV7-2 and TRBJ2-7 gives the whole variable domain GAGVSQSPSNKVTEKGKDVELRCDPISGHTALYWYRQSLGQGLEFLIYFQGNSAPDKSGLPSDRFSAERTGGSVSTLTIQRTQQEDSAVYLCASSFSGQGDYEQYFGPGTRLTVT.

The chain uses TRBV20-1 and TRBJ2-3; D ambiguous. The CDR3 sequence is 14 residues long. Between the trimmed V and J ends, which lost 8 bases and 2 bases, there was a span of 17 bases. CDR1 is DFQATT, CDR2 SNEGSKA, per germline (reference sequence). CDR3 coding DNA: TGCAGTACCTCCCGACCGGGTTACACAGATACGCAGTATTTT. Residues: CSTSRPGYTDTQYF.

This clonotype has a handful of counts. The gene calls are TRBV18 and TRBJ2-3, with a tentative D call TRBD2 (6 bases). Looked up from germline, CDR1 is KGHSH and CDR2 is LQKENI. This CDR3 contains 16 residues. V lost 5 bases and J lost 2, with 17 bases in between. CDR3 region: CASSSLAGTITDTQYF. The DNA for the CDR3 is TGTGCCAGCTCATCCCTGGCGGGAACTATCACAGATACGCAGTATTTT.